The 7 T cell receptor beta chains given below trace back to one sample, sequenced in a study of blood T cell repertoires in COVID-19. Generated by immunoSEQ multiplex PCR, the TCRdb table keeps only in-frame clones and is missing some. The sample yields some 160,000 clones, about 83% seen once. Sequencing input: peripheral blood. These receptors were taken from a human donor in a cohort sampled during active COVID-19.

The genes are TRBV6-2 or TRBV6-3 and TRBJ1-1, with D hard to call. Trimming shortened V by 4 bases and J by 3 bases, and 12 bases separated the two germline ends. The CDR3 is made up of 14 amino acids. The germline V gene encodes CDR1 MNHEY and CDR2 SVGEGT. For the CDR3, the DNA is TGTGCCAGCAGTTCCTCCGACTGGGACACTGAAGCTTTCTTT. Translating gives CASSSSDWDTEAFF.

The rearrangement links TRBV4-3 to TRBJ1-2; 7 bases match TRBD1. This CDR3 is built from 13 residues. Germline V gives CDR1 LGHNA, CDR2 YSLEER. Losses at the gene ends were 4 bases for V and 5 bases for J; bases not matched to a gene: 4. DNA for the CDR3: TGCGCCAGCAGCCCCGGGACAGAATATGGCTACACCTTC. Translated: CASSPGTEYGYTF.

The genes are TRBV5-6 and TRBJ1-5; 8 bases are shared with TRBD1. J gave up 7 bases and V 1 base, and 10 bases lay outside the gene matches. Germline-derived CDR1 and CDR2 are SGHDT and YYEEEE. The CDR3 sequence is 16 residues long. Here the CDR3 reads CASSLRVGTGDQPQHF. The CDR3 DNA reads TGTGCCAGCAGCTTGAGGGTCGGGACAGGAGACCAGCCCCAGCATTTT.

V and J are TRBV9 and TRBJ2-7; the match to TRBD1 covers 9 bases. The CDR3 runs 14 residues. V lost 2 bases and J lost 6; bases outside the gene matches: 6. Per the germline V gene, CDR1 is SGDLS and CDR2 is YYNGEE. CDR3 sequence (DNA): TGTGCCAGCAGCGTGGGGGGGACAGGGAGCGAGCAGTACTTC. It translates to CASSVGGTGSEQYF.

The chain links TRBV11-3 to TRBJ2-1; D possibly corresponds to TRBD2 (6 bases). The CDR3 has 16 residues. The V gene's germline CDR1 is SGHNT and CDR2 YENEEA. Trimming took off 5 bases at V and 3 bases at J, with 17 bases between the two ends. The CDR3 spells CASSERLGANYNEQFF. CDR3 nucleotide sequence: TGTGCCAGCAGCGAACGACTAGGGGCAAACTACAATGAGCAGTTCTTC.

The table lists this clone with a count of one. The chain carries TRBV20-1 and TRBJ2-7; tentatively, D is TRBD2 (5 bases). V shed 3 bases and J shed 0 bases, with 18 bases lying between them. The germline CDR1 and CDR2 sequences are DFQATT and SNEGSKA (reference sequence). The CDR3 covers 16 residues. The CDR3 here is CSASPQLERYSYEQYF. The CDR3 coding sequence is TGCAGTGCTAGTCCCCAGCTTGAGCGGTACTCCTACGAGCAGTACTTC.

The chain couples TRBV27 to TRBJ2-3; 10 bases agree with TRBD2. The germline CDR1 and CDR2 sequences are MNHEY and SMNVEV (reference sequence). The CDR3 has 17 amino acids. The trim removed 5 bases at V and 3 bases at J, leaving 11 bases unmatched. The CDR3 nucleotides read TGTGCCAGCAGTACTTGGACTAGCGGTTGGGGAACAGATACGCAGTATTTT. It translates to CASSTWTSGWGTDTQYF.